This TCR beta chain comes out of a study of blood T cell repertoires in COVID-19. This clone appeared a single time. In the source study's methods: Nucleated cell number was recorded as an estimate derived from reference gene primer amplification. The method was immunoSEQ multiplex PCR; TCRdb's version includes in-frame clones alone and lacks a portion of them. Clonal size and the V and J genes are those of that table, whereas D and trimming came from the DNA. The sample has about 190,000 clones; around 84% are singletons. Looked up from germline, CDR1 is SGHAT and CDR2 is FQNNGV. The CDR3 loop spans 15 amino acids. V gave up 6 bases and J gave up 2 bases, with 16 bases separating them.

This TCR was sampled from a young woman who had recovered from COVID-19. The chain combines TRBV11-2 with TRBJ1-1, with a weak D call TRBD1 (6 bases). Material for sequencing was PBMCs or T cells enriched from blood (not recorded which). In DNA form, the CDR3 reads TGTGCCAGCAGTAACTTCCGGGACACAAACACTGAAGCTTTCTTT. Protein: CASSNFRDTNTEAFF.